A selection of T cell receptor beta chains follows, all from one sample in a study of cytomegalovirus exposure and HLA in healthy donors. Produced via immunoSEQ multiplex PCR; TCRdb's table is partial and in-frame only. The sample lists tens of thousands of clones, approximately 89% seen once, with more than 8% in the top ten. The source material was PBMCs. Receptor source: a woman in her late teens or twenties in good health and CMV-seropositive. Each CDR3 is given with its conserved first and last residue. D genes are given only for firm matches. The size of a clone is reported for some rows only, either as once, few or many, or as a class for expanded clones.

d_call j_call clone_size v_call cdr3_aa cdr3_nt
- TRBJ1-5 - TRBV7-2 CASSPQTGWNQPQHF TGTGCCAGCAGCCCACAGACGGGGTGGAATCAGCCCCAGCATTTT
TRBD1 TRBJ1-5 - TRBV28 CASSLQGARPPQHF TGTGCCAGCAGTTTACAGGGGGCTCGGCCGCCCCAGCATTTT
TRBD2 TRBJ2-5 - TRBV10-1 CASSFGTSGAAETQYF TGCGCCAGCAGTTTCGGGACTAGCGGGGCGGCGGAGACCCAGTACTTC
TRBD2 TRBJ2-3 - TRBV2 CASSLSGGGTDTQYF TGTGCCAGCAGTCTTAGCGGGGGTGGAACAGATACGCAGTATTTT
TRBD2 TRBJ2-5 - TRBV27 CASSLWGGLEETQYF TGTGCCAGCAGTTTGTGGGGGGGACTTGAAGAGACCCAGTACTTC
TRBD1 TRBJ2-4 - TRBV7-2 CASSLDPTGFYF TGTGCCAGCAGCTTAGACCCGACAGGGTTTTACTTC
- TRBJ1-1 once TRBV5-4 CASSRGENTEAFF TGTGCCAGCAGTCGGGGGGAGAACACTGAAGCTTTCTTT
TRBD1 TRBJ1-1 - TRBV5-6 CASSSGQVAFF TGTGCCAGCAGCTCAGGACAGGTGGCTTTCTTT
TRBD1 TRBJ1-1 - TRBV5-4 CASSLARDRKNTEAFF TGTGCCAGCAGCTTGGCTCGGGACAGAAAGAACACTGAAGCTTTCTTT
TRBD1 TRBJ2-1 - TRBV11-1 CASSHWGTGGYNEQFF TGTGCCAGCAGCCACTGGGGGACAGGGGGATACAATGAGCAGTTCTTC
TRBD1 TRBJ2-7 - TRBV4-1 CASSQSLDRGTPYEQYF TGCGCCAGCAGCCAGTCCTTGGACAGGGGAACCCCCTACGAGCAGTACTTC
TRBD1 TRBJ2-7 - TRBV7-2 CASSPQIGGQVYEQYF TGTGCCAGCAGCCCCCAAATTGGGGGACAGGTCTACGAGCAGTACTTC
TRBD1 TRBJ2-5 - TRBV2 CASRRDREGAQETQYF TGTGCCAGCAGGCGGGACAGGGAGGGGGCACAAGAGACCCAGTACTTC
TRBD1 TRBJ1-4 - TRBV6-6 CASSPTGENNEKLFF TGTGCCAGCAGTCCAACAGGGGAAAATAATGAAAAACTGTTTTTT
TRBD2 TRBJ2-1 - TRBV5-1 CASSLTGLAGLTYNEQFF TGCGCCAGCAGCCTGACGGGACTAGCGGGACTAACCTACAATGAGCAGTTCTTC
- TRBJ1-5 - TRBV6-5 CASTTGNQPQHF TGTGCCAGCACCACGGGCAATCAGCCCCAGCATTTT
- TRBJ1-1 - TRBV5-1 CASSLGFRENTEAFF TGCGCCAGCAGCTTGGGATTCAGGGAGAACACTGAAGCTTTCTTT
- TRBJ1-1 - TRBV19 CASSTLRGRPEAFF TGTGCCAGTAGTACTCTTCGGGGTAGGCCTGAAGCTTTCTTT
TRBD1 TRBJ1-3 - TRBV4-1 CASSQNTGGGGNTIYF TGCGCCAGCAGCCAAAATACAGGGGGCGGCGGAAACACCATATATTTT
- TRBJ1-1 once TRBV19 CASSPPGHLNTEAFF TGTGCCAGTAGCCCCCCGGGACACTTGAACACTGAAGCTTTCTTT
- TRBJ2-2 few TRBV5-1 CASSSRESTGELFF TGCGCCAGCAGTAGCCGGGAGAGTACCGGGGAGCTGTTTTTT
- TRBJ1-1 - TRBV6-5 CASSYRGRAFF TGTGCCAGCAGTTACAGAGGGCGAGCTTTCTTT
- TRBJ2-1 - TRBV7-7 CASSLLSAGYNEQFF TGTGCTAGCAGCTTACTGTCTGCCGGCTACAATGAGCAGTTCTTC
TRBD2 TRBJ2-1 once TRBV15 CATSGRSSGGAVEQFF TGTGCCACCAGCGGCCGTTCGAGCGGGGGGGCCGTTGAGCAGTTCTTC
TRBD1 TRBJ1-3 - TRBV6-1 CASGWTGTGNTIYF TGTGCCAGCGGATGGACAGGGACTGGAAACACCATATATTTT
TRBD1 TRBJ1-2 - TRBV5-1 CASSADRVWGYTF TGCGCCAGCAGTGCGGACAGGGTTTGGGGCTACACCTTC
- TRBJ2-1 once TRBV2 CASRFYGGGAYNEQFF TGTGCCAGCAGGTTTTACGGTGGAGGGGCCTACAATGAGCAGTTCTTC
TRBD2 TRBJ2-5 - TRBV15 CATSSVSSGGTLYQETQYF TGTGCCACCAGCAGCGTATCTAGCGGGGGGACTTTGTACCAAGAGACCCAGTACTTC
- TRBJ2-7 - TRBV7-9 CASSLAFGQPSEQYF TGTGCCAGCAGCTTAGCTTTCGGACAGCCCTCCGAGCAGTACTTC
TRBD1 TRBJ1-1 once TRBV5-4 CASSADRDTEAFF TGTGCCAGCAGCGCGGACAGGGACACTGAAGCTTTCTTT
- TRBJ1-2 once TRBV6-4 CASSDGTSGGDGYTF TGTGCCAGCAGTGACGGGACTAGTGGGGGAGATGGCTACACCTTC
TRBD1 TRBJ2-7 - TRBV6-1 CASSEEFTGGGHEQYF TGTGCCAGCAGTGAGGAATTCACAGGGGGCGGCCACGAGCAGTACTTC
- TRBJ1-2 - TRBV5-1 CASGNPTGGYGYTF TGCGCCAGCGGAAACCCGACGGGGGGCTATGGCTACACCTTC
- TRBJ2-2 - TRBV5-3 CARNHTPGLRDGELFF TGTGCCAGAAACCATACTCCGGGACTCCGCGACGGGGAGCTGTTTTTT
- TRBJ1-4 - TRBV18 CASSPSPESNNEKLFF TGTGCCAGCTCACCATCGCCGGAGTCTAATAATGAAAAACTGTTTTTT
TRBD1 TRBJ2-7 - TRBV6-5 CASTGQGAREQYF TGTGCCAGCACGGGACAGGGGGCGCGGGAGCAGTACTTC
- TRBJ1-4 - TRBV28 CASQLQGFEEKLFF TGTGCCAGTCAGTTACAGGGTTTCGAAGAAAAACTGTTTTTT
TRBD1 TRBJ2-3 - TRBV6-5 CASNPTGSGTQYF TGTGCCAGCAATCCGACAGGGTCGGGTACGCAGTATTTT
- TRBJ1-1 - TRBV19 CASSTGRGGNTEAFF TGTGCCAGTAGTACCGGTCGGGGAGGGAACACTGAAGCTTTCTTT
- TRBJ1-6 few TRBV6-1 CASSESVVNSPLHF TGTGCCAGCAGTGAAAGCGTCGTAAATTCACCCCTCCACTTT
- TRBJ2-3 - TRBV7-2 CASSPYTDTQYF TGTGCCAGCAGCCCCTACACAGATACGCAGTATTTT
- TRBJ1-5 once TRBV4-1 CASSQEDSNQPQHF TGCGCCAGCAGCCAAGAGGACAGTAATCAGCCCCAGCATTTT
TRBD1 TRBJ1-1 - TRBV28 CASSSGQGIGEAFF TGTGCCAGCAGTTCCGGACAGGGAATCGGTGAAGCTTTCTTT
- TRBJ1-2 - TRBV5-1 CASSLEQGNYGYTF TGCGCCAGCAGCTTGGAACAGGGCAACTATGGCTACACCTTC
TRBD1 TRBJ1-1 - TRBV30 CAWSVPPGQGSGREAFF TGTGCCTGGAGTGTTCCCCCGGGACAGGGTTCGGGCAGGGAAGCTTTCTTT
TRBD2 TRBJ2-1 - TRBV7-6 CASSQPSGGASNEQFF TGTGCCAGCAGCCAACCGAGCGGGGGGGCCTCTAATGAGCAGTTCTTC
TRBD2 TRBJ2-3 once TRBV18 CASSPLAGGLSTDTQYF TGTGCCAGCTCACCACTAGCGGGGGGGCTAAGCACAGATACGCAGTATTTT
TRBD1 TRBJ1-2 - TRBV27 CASSLSAGTDGYTF TGTGCCAGCAGTTTATCAGCCGGGACAGATGGCTACACCTTC
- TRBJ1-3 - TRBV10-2 CASSERLDSSGNTIYF TGCGCCAGCAGTGAACGTTTAGACAGCTCTGGAAACACCATATATTTT
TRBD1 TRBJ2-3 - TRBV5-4 CASSFRGRDTDTQYF TGTGCCAGCAGCTTCAGGGGGCGGGACACAGATACGCAGTATTTT
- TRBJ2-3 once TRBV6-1 CASSAEQGGRDTQYF TGTGCCAGCAGTGCCGAACAGGGAGGGAGGGATACGCAGTATTTT
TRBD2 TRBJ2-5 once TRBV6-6 CASRPNWRGLQETQYF TGTGCCAGCAGACCCAACTGGCGGGGGTTACAAGAGACCCAGTACTTC
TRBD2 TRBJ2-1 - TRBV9 CASSVGLAGSSYNEQFF TGTGCCAGCAGCGTTGGACTAGCGGGGAGCTCCTACAATGAGCAGTTCTTC
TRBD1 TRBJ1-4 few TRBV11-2 CASSPGTGVTQKLFF TGTGCCAGCAGCCCCGGGACAGGGGTGACGCAAAAACTGTTTTTT
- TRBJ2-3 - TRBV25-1 CASSLGPDTQYF TGTGCCAGCAGTCTCGGTCCGGATACGCAGTATTTT
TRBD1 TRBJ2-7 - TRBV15 CATSRDPGQGYEQYF TGTGCCACCAGCAGAGATCCGGGACAGGGCTACGAGCAGTACTTC
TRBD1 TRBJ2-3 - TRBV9 CASSATDRGDADTQYF TGTGCCAGCAGCGCAACCGACAGGGGTGACGCAGATACGCAGTATTTT
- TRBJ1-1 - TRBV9 CASSGPWGGGTEAFF TGTGCCAGCAGCGGCCCCTGGGGGGGCGGCACTGAAGCTTTCTTT
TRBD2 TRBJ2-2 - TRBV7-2 CASSLLAGGHGELFF TGTGCCAGCAGCTTACTAGCGGGGGGACACGGGGAGCTGTTTTTT